The 4 T cell receptor beta chains below come from one sample, sequenced in a study of human T cells and chemical hapten exposure. The time point here: patch test 2, 6 weeks after DPC sensitization. Treatment noted: therapeutic diphenylcyclopropenone sensitization with weekly scalp DPC. TCRdb called the RACE reads again in MiXCR, with one record for every CDR3 protein. The sample contains hundreds of thousands of distinct CDR3 sequences, about 6% of which appear only once. The specimen comprised whole blood, sampled in connection with sensitization to the hapten diphenylcyclopropenone (DPC). The receptors stem from a woman aged 18 to 35 with alopecia areata. Some clones in this sample may be carry-over from other donors' samples.

The rearrangement links TRBV19 to TRBJ1-5; 8 bases map to TRBD1. V was pared by 5 bases and J by 2 bases, with 14 bases of the junction left unmatched. CDR3 length equals 18 residues. Germline CDR1 is LNHDA and CDR2 is SQIVND (reference sequence). The CDR3 reads CASSLTLSGTGGNQPQHF. The CDR3, as DNA: TGTGCCAGTAGTTTAACCCTTTCCGGGACAGGCGGCAATCAGCCCCAGCATTTT.

This clonotype was found a few times. J is TRBJ2-4 and V is TRBV29-1, with D hard to call. Germline V gives CDR1 SQVTM, CDR2 ANQGSEA. V was clipped by 4 bases and J by 1 base, with 8 bases between them. This CDR3 comprises 13 residues. CDR3 in amino acids: CSVVYAAKNIQYF. CDR3 bases: TGCAGCGTTGTGTACGCGGCCAAAAACATTCAGTACTTC. Looking up the rest from reference TRBV29-1 and TRBJ2-4 gives the full variable domain: SAVISQKPSRDICQRGTSLTIQCQVDSQVTMMFWYRQQPGQSLTLIATANQGSEATYESGFVIDKFPISRPNLTFSTLTVSNMSPEDSSIYLCSVVYAAKNIQYFGAGTRLSVL.

This clonotype was seen only a few times. V is TRBV12-3 or TRBV12-4 and J is TRBJ2-6, with D unresolved. This CDR3 is 13 amino acids long. V lost 10 bases, J lost 0 bases, and 7 bases lay in between. CDR3 sequence reads: CATLDSGANVLTF. The DNA for the CDR3 is TGTGCCACCCTGGACTCTGGGGCCAACGTCCTGACTTTC.

V usage is TRBV4-3 and J usage is TRBJ1-2; no definite D call. Germline CDR1 is LGHNA and CDR2 is YSLEER. CDR3 size: 15 residues. V lost 0 bases, J lost 6 bases, and 14 bases lay in between. Here the CDR3 DNA reads TGCGCCAGCAGCCAAGAAGAGACGGCAATGGATGGCTACACCTTC. Protein: CASSQEETAMDGYTF.